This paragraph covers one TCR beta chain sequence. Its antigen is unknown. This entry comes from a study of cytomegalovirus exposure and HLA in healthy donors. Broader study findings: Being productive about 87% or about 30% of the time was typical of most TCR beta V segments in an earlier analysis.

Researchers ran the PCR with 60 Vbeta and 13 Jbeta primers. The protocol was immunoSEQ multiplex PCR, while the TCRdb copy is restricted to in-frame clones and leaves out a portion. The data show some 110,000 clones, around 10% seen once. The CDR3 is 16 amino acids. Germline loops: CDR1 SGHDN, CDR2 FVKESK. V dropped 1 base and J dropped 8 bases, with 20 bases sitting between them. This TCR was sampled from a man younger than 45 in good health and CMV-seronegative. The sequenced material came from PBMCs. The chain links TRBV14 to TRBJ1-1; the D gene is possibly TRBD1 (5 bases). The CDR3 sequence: CASSQAGSQGLSEAFF. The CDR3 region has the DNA TGTGCCAGCAGCCAAGCAGGCTCTCAGGGTTTATCGGAAGCTTTCTTT.